The clone carrying this T cell receptor (beta chain) was seen just once. This record comes from a study of blood T cell repertoires in COVID-19. Study-level information: Donors in Cohort 3 counted as recovered after two negative PCRs, clearance, or symptom resolution.

Profiling relied on immunoSEQ multiplex PCR, and the TCRdb table lists in-frame clones only, not all of them. This sample has roughly 150,000 clones, with 79% found just once. The CDR3 runs 15 residues. J lost 3 bases, V lost 9 bases, and 12 bases had no gene match. The germline CDR1 and CDR2 sequences are LGHNT and FRNRAP. The clonotype originates from a woman in her seventies in a cohort exposed to, infected with or recovered from COVID-19 (not recorded which). The sequenced sample was PBMCs or T cells enriched from blood (not recorded which). The chain carries TRBV12-5 and TRBJ1-1, with 8 bases matching TRBD1. CDR3 coding DNA: TGTGCTAGCCATCCAGGGGGCAGGAGGGACACTGAAGCTTTCTTT. It codes for CASHPGGRRDTEAFF.